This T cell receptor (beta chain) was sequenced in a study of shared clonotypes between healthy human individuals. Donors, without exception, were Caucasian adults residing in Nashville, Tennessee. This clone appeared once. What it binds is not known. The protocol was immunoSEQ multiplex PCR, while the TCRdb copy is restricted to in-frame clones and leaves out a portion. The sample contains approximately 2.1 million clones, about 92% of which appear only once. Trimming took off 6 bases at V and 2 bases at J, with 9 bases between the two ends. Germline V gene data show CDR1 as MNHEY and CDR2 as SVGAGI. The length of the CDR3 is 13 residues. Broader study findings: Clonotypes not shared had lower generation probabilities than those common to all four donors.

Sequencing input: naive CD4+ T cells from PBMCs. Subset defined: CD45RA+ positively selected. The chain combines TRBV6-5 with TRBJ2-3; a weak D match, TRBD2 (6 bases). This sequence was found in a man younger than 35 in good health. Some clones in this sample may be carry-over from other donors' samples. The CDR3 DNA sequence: TGTGCCAGCAGGGGACTCTACACAGATACGCAGTATTTT. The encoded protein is CASRGLYTDTQYF.